These T cell receptor beta chains were read from a single sample in a study of response to subunit inactivated influenza vaccine. TCRdb analysed the RT-PCR reads with MiXCR anew, one entry per CDR3 protein. The table has under 950,000 distinct CDR3 sequences, approximately 21% seen once. The source material was PBMCs from blood, sampled more than 4 days after vaccination. All receptors come from a man in his fifties who received an inactivated influenza vaccine. Each CDR3 is given with its conserved first and last residue. A D gene is named only where the DNA matches it firmly. Not all rows give a size; the values are once, few, many and, for expanded clones, a class.

>NA|NA|TRBV12-3/TRBV12-4|TRBJ1-1
TGTGCCAGCAGTACTAACAAGAACACTGAAGCTTTCTTT
CASSTNKNTEAFF
>NA|many|TRBV9|TRBJ2-1
TGTGCCAGCAGCGCCGGGCCCCACGGCGCCGATGAGCAGTTCTTC
CASSAGPHGADEQFF
>TRBD2|many|TRBV7-8|TRBJ2-3
TGTGCCAGCAGCCTAACAACTAGCGGGAGTTTCCCAGATACGCAGTATTTT
CASSLTTSGSFPDTQYF
>NA|NA|TRBV9|TRBJ2-1
TGTGCCAGCAGCCCTGCCCAGGGTGAGCAGTTCTTC
CASSPAQGEQFF
>TRBD2|many|TRBV9|TRBJ2-1
TGTGCCAGCAGCGTAGGTCTAGCGGGAGGGCGCAATGAGCAGTTCTTC
CASSVGLAGGRNEQFF
>NA|NA|TRBV7-8|TRBJ2-1
TGTGCCAGCAGGGGGGGGGCAGAGCAGTTCTTC
CASRGGAEQFF
>TRBD2|few|TRBV3-1|TRBJ2-1
TGTGCCAGCAGCCAAGGCTGGGCTAGCGGGAGTTTCAATGAGCAGTTCTTC
CASSQGWASGSFNEQFF
>TRBD1|NA|TRBV12-3/TRBV12-4|TRBJ1-4
TGTGCCAGCAGTTTTGGGACAGGCCGGGAAAAACTGTTTTTT
CASSFGTGREKLFF
>TRBD1|few|TRBV7-9|TRBJ2-5
TGTGCCAGCAGCTTAGTAGCCCCCGGGACAGGGCTGGAGACCCAGTACTTC
CASSLVAPGTGLETQYF
>NA|many|TRBV27|TRBJ2-3
TGTGCCAGCAGCCCAGGGAGAGATACGCAGTATTTT
CASSPGRDTQYF
>TRBD2|NA|TRBV5-1|TRBJ2-1
TGCGCCAGCAGCGGCTCCACTAGCGGCATTTACAATGAGCAGTTCTTC
CASSGSTSGIYNEQFF
>TRBD1|NA|TRBV13|TRBJ1-2
TGTGCCAGCAGCCTCCCTAGGGGGCTGGACTATGGCTACACCTTC
CASSLPRGLDYGYTF
>NA|many|TRBV10-3|TRBJ1-1
TGTGCCATCAGTGGGAGAGGGTTAGACACTGAAGCTTTCTTT
CAISGRGLDTEAFF
>NA|NA|TRBV28|TRBJ2-6
TGTGCCAGCAGCACTAGCTTTGGGGCCAACGTCCTGACTTTC
CASSTSFGANVLTF
>NA|many|TRBV20-1|TRBJ1-2
TGCAGTGCTAGGATCCCTACTAACTATGGCTACACCTTC
CSARIPTNYGYTF
>NA|NA|TRBV5-6|TRBJ2-5
TGTGCCAGCAGCTTAGGGATTTCCCAAGAGACCCAGTACTTC
CASSLGISQETQYF
>TRBD1|NA|TRBV7-2|TRBJ1-2
TGTGCCAGCAGCAAAATGACAGGGGGCGATGGCTACACCTTC
CASSKMTGGDGYTF
>NA|NA|TRBV12-3/TRBV12-4|TRBJ2-7
TGTGCCAGCAGCCCGAGCCCAGCATTCTACGAGCAGTACTTC
CASSPSPAFYEQYF
>NA|many|TRBV5-1|TRBJ1-1
TGCGCCAGCAGCTTGGCCGGGACACAGGGCACTGAAGCTTTCTTT
CASSLAGTQGTEAFF
>NA|many|TRBV10-3|TRBJ2-1
TGTGCCATCAGTGAGGTTTCAGGGGTGAACAATGAGCAGTTCTTC
CAISEVSGVNNEQFF
>NA|few|TRBV18|TRBJ2-1
TGTGCCAGCTCACCAAGTCGAGCCGATGAGCAGTTCTTC
CASSPSRADEQFF
>NA|NA|TRBV20-1|TRBJ2-3
TGCAGTGCTAGAGACCTCCGGGGGCCCCGCACAGATACGCAGTATTTT
CSARDLRGPRTDTQYF
>NA|once|TRBV11-2|TRBJ2-5
TGTGCCAGCAGCTCCGGGGGGCCTCCTGGGACCCAGTACTTC
CASSSGGPPGTQYF
>TRBD1|NA|TRBV11-1|TRBJ1-3
TGTGCCAGCAGGGCCCGGGACAGTAACCTTCCCTCTGGAAACACCATATATTTT
CASRARDSNLPSGNTIYF
>TRBD2|NA|TRBV10-3|TRBJ2-7
TGTGCCATCAGTAAAAGCGGGACCGGGGCCGAGCAGTACTTC
CAISKSGTGAEQYF
>TRBD1|NA|TRBV20-1|TRBJ2-3
TGCAGTGCTACAGGGGGCGAATTCGGACGGGAGTATTTT
CSATGGEFGREYF
>TRBD1|NA|TRBV10-3|TRBJ2-2
TGTGCCATCAGCGACCGGGACAGGGTGCCCTCCGGGGAGCTGTTTTTT
CAISDRDRVPSGELFF
>TRBD1|few|TRBV7-2|TRBJ1-4
TGTGCCAGCAGCGGGACAGGGGGGTTACATGAAAAACTGTTTTTT
CASSGTGGLHEKLFF
>TRBD2|once|TRBV5-1|TRBJ2-3
TGCGCCAGCAGCTTTGGGCGGGGGGGCCAAGGAGATACGCAGTATTTT
CASSFGRGGQGDTQYF
>TRBD1|few|TRBV3-1|TRBJ2-7
TGTGCCAGCAGCGGGACAACAGGGGGCGGTACCTACGAGCAGTACTTC
CASSGTTGGGTYEQYF
>NA|NA|TRBV9|TRBJ2-2
TGTGCCAGCAGCGTAGACATGGGGGGACCTAAGAACACCGGGGAGCTGTTTTTT
CASSVDMGGPKNTGELFF
>TRBD1|few|TRBV5-1|TRBJ2-6
TGCGCCAGCAGCGGGGGACAGGTAACTGGGGCCAACGTCCTGACTTTC
CASSGGQVTGANVLTF
>NA|NA|TRBV20-1|TRBJ1-1
TGCAGTGCTAGGTCGGGACACCAGAACACTGAAGCTTTCTTT
CSARSGHQNTEAFF
>TRBD2|NA|TRBV5-1|TRBJ2-3
TGCGCCAGCAGCGTCCAAACTAGCGGGGGCAACACAGATACGCAGTATTTT
CASSVQTSGGNTDTQYF
>NA|NA|TRBV7-9|TRBJ2-1
TGTGCCAGCAGTCAACCGGGTTCTTCCTACAATGAGCAGTTCTTC
CASSQPGSSYNEQFF
>TRBD2|NA|TRBV7-8|TRBJ2-1
TGTGCCAGCAGCTACCGGACTAGCGGGAGCGGCAATGAGCAGTTCTTC
CASSYRTSGSGNEQFF
>TRBD1|NA|TRBV6-1|TRBJ2-1
TGTGCCAGCACGACCTACCCAGGGGGCGGCTACAATGAGCAGTTCTTC
CASTTYPGGGYNEQFF
>NA|NA|TRBV20-1|TRBJ2-2
TGCAGTGCTAGAGATATTTCGAACACCGGGGAGCTGTTTTTT
CSARDISNTGELFF
>NA|NA|TRBV20-1|TRBJ2-2
TGCAGTTCCCCAAGCGCCAGATTGCGGACCGGGGAGCTGTTTTTT
CSSPSARLRTGELFF
>NA|few|TRBV7-9|TRBJ1-2
TGTGCCAGCAGCCTCCCCGGGGGGCATGGCTACACCTTC
CASSLPGGHGYTF
>TRBD1|many|TRBV20-1|TRBJ2-6
TGCAGTGCTAGAAAGACAGGGACTGGGGCCAACGTCCTGACTTTC
CSARKTGTGANVLTF
>TRBD2|few|TRBV7-6|TRBJ2-1
TGTGCCAGCAGCTTAATTGGGACTAGCGGGACAAATGAGCAGTTCTTC
CASSLIGTSGTNEQFF
>TRBD1|NA|TRBV28|TRBJ2-7
TGTGCCAGCAGCACCTGGGACAGGGCGCGGTACGAGCAGTACTTC
CASSTWDRARYEQYF
>NA|many|TRBV10-3|TRBJ2-2
TGTGCCATCAGTAGGAACACCGGGGAGCTGTTTTTT
CAISRNTGELFF
>TRBD1|NA|TRBV6-5|TRBJ2-5
TGTGCCAGCAGTTACTGGACAGGCCACCAAGAGACCCAGTACTTC
CASSYWTGHQETQYF
>TRBD2|many|TRBV4-1|TRBJ2-1
TGCGCCAGCAGCCAAGTATTCGGGGGGGCTCCAAATGAGCAGTTCTTC
CASSQVFGGAPNEQFF
>NA|NA|TRBV12-3/TRBV12-4|TRBJ1-2
TGTGCCAGTAGTTTGGGCTCAGCTAACTATGGCTACACCTTC
CASSLGSANYGYTF
>NA|NA|TRBV4-3|TRBJ1-1
TGCGCCAGCAGCCAAAGCCGGGCCTCGAACACTGAAGCTTTCTTT
CASSQSRASNTEAFF
>NA|NA|TRBV4-1|TRBJ2-3
TGCGCCAGCAGCCACAGCGCTCTAGTCCCCACAGATACGCAGTATTTT
CASSHSALVPTDTQYF
>NA|NA|TRBV3-1|TRBJ2-2
TGTGCCAGCAGAGCACAGGGACTGAACACCGGGGAGCTGTTTTTT
CASRAQGLNTGELFF
>TRBD2|few|TRBV18|TRBJ2-1
TGTGCCAGCTCACCGACCCCCCTAGCGGAGGCCTACAATGAGCAGTTCTTC
CASSPTPLAEAYNEQFF
>NA|few|TRBV7-2|TRBJ2-6
TGTGCCAGCAGCCTAGGGTACGCTGGGGCCAACGTCCTGACTTTC
CASSLGYAGANVLTF
>NA|NA|TRBV20-1|TRBJ1-5
TGCAGTGCTATTCCGGGGGGGAGCAATCAGCCCCAGCATTTT
CSAIPGGSNQPQHF
>NA|NA|TRBV5-5|TRBJ2-1
TGTGCCAGCAGCCATGGGGGACAACCGTACAATGAGCAGTTCTTC
CASSHGGQPYNEQFF